These 3 T cell receptor beta chains came from one sample sequenced in a study of shared clonotypes between healthy human individuals. The data were produced by immunoSEQ multiplex PCR, yet TCRdb's version contains in-frame clones alone and is incomplete. The top ten clones hold 0.1% to 0.15% of a sample with a few million clones, around 95% of them seen once. The specimen was naive CD4+ T cells sorted from blood. Subset specified: CD45RA+ positively selected. The receptors stem from a man between 18 and 29 years old in good health.

The chain recombines TRBV5-4 with TRBJ2-2; possibly TRBD1 for D (5 bases). The V end was cut by 0 bases, the J end by 4 bases, with 16 bases between. The CDR3 extends over 17 amino acids. The germline V gene encodes CDR1 SGHNT and CDR2 YYREEE (reference sequence). CDR3 nucleotides: TGTGCCAGCAGCTTGGGAGGCAGGGTTTGGACCACCGGGGAGCTGTTTTTT. Protein product: CASSLGGRVWTTGELFF.

The chain joins TRBV9 to TRBJ2-5; D tentatively reads TRBD1 or TRBD2 (6 bases each). Deletions cut 1 base from V and 0 bases from J, with 13 bases between. The germline gives CDR1 SGDLS, CDR2 YYNGEE. There are 16 residues in the CDR3. The CDR3: CASSVRGDLNQETQYF. The DNA of the CDR3 is TGTGCCAGCAGCGTAAGGGGGGACCTAAACCAAGAGACCCAGTACTTC.

The chain has TRBV5-1 and TRBJ2-5; D possibly corresponds to TRBD2 (5 bases). V was trimmed by 4 bases and J by 5 bases, leaving 15 bases between them. This CDR3 is built from 14 residues. From germline, CDR1 is SGHRS and CDR2 YFSETQ. CDR3 loop: CASSASGVRETQYF. The CDR3, as DNA: TGCGCCAGCAGCGCGAGCGGAGTTCGCGAGACCCAGTACTTC.